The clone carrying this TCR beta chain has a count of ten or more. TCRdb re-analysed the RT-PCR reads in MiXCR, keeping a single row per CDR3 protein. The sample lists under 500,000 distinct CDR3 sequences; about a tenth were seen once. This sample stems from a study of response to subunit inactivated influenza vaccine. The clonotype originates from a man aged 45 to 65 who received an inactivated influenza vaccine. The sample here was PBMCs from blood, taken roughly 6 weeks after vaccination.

CDR3: CASSSLGTPLHF. The CDR3 coding sequence is TGTGCCAGCAGTTCTCTCGGGACACCCCTCCACTTT. The J gene is TRBJ1-6, the V gene TRBV12-3 or TRBV12-4; no reliable D call. V was shortened by 4 bases and J by 11 bases, with 9 bases between the two germline ends. This CDR3 region has 12 residues.